This passage covers 25 T cell receptor beta chains from one sample sequenced in a study of blood T cells in healthy people across ages. It was with a sample-barcoded 5' primer and a J-beta primer mix that a second PCR of about 6 to 12 cycles was run. TCRdb re-analysed the 5' RACE reads in MiXCR, keeping a single row per CDR3 protein. Of about 1.8 million distinct CDR3 sequences listed, roughly 50% are singletons. Sequencing was done on a sample of blood. Receptors were obtained from a woman aged 40 to 50 in good health.

Concerning this clonotype: A read error may account for a junction end that differs from germline. The chain links TRBV3-1 to TRBJ1-1, with D unresolved. CDR1 is LGHDT and CDR2 is YNNKEL in the germline V gene (reference sequence). The CDR3 spans 13 residues. CDR3 nucleotide sequence: TGTGCTAGCAGCCAAGGTCGGAGGACTGAAGCTTTCTTT. This codes for CASSQGRRTEAFF.

The chain employs TRBV3-1 and TRBJ2-4; D is unclear. The V gene's germline CDR1 is LGHDT and CDR2 YNNKEL (reference sequence). This CDR3 is 16 amino acids long. Trimming took 1 base from V and 0 from J, leaving 10 bases between them. CDR3 region: CASSQVRGIAKNIQYF. In nucleotides, the CDR3 is TGTGCCAGCAGCCAAGTAAGAGGAATAGCCAAAAACATTCAGTACTTC.

The chain links TRBV7-2 to TRBJ2-4; 9 bases match TRBD2. Germline V CDR1 and CDR2: SGHTA, FQGNSA. This CDR3 is 16 amino acids long. V shed 4 bases, J shed 0 bases, and the junction held 4 bases outside the gene matches. The CDR3 DNA reads as TGTGCCAGCAGCTCAAGCGGGGGGATAGCCAAAAACATTCAGTACTTC. Amino acids: CASSSSGGIAKNIQYF.

V gene TRBV20-1 combines with J gene TRBJ1-1, with 9 bases aligning to TRBD1. Germline V gene sequence: CDR1 DFQATT, CDR2 SNEGSKA (reference sequence). The CDR3 has 15 amino acids. The V and J ends lost 1 base and 0 bases, in that order; junction bases with no gene match: 3. CDR3 DNA: TGCAGTGCTAGAGGGACAGGGGCCGTGAACACTGAAGCTTTCTTT. Protein product: CSARGTGAVNTEAFF.

In its sample, this clonotype was seen a few times. The chain links TRBV7-2 to TRBJ2-7; 7 nucleotides align to TRBD1. Germline values: CDR1 SGHTA, CDR2 FQGNSA. V shed 5 bases and J 3 bases; nucleotides not matched to a gene: 13. The CDR3 loop spans 16 amino acids. The CDR3 sequence is CASSPEQGSLGYEQYF. The CDR3 nucleotides read TGTGCCAGCAGCCCAGAACAGGGGTCCCTAGGCTACGAGCAGTACTTC.

V and J are TRBV24-1 and TRBJ2-6, with 9 bases identical to TRBD1. J was trimmed by 2 bases and V by 5 bases; bases with no gene match: 6. Looked up from germline, CDR1 is KGHDR and CDR2 is SFDVKD. This CDR3 is 17 amino acids long. The CDR3 protein is CATSAGDRGAGANVLTF. The CDR3 DNA is TGTGCCACCAGTGCCGGAGACAGGGGGGCTGGGGCCAACGTCCTGACTTTC.

The V call is TRBV7-2, the J call TRBJ2-1; possibly TRBD2 for D (5 bases). The CDR3 extends over 17 amino acids. Germline V gives CDR1 SGHTA, CDR2 FQGNSA. V lost 5 bases and J 2 bases, leaving 19 bases between the germline ends. In DNA form, the CDR3 reads TGTGCCAGCAGCATTTTCGGAGGACGAAATACCTACAATGAGCAGTTCTTC. It is translated as CASSIFGGRNTYNEQFF.

This chain joins TRBV6-1 and TRBJ1-6; the match to TRBD1 covers 7 bases. The ends lost 6 bases at V and 10 bases at J; junction bases unmatched: 3. The germline CDR1 and CDR2 sequences are MNHNS and SASEGT. CDR3 length: 12 residues. In DNA form, the CDR3 reads TGTGCCAGCAGACAGGGGATCTCACCCCTCCACTTT. Its translation is CASRQGISPLHF.

This clonotype occurred a few times. The chain combines TRBV20-1 with TRBJ2-1, with TRBD2 as a possible D gene (7 bases). The CDR3 runs to 12 residues. Trimming cost V 3 bases and J 13 bases, with 16 bases left between them. Looked up from germline, CDR1 is DFQATT and CDR2 is SNEGSKA (reference sequence). The DNA for the CDR3 is TGCAGTGCTAGCGGGGGGCCGGTCCCCCAGTTCTTC. Its protein is CSASGGPVPQFF.

The J gene is TRBJ2-1, the V gene TRBV25-1; TRBD1 matches 9 bases. The CDR3 covers 14 residues. J gave up 13 bases and V 3 bases, and 10 bases lay outside the gene matches. The germline V gene has CDR1 MGHDK and CDR2 SYGVNS. CDR3 loop: CASSDPGQGSPQFF. In nucleotides, the CDR3 is TGTGCCAGCAGTGATCCGGGACAGGGATCCCCCCAGTTCTTC.

This clonotype was observed a few times. The J gene is TRBJ2-5, the V gene TRBV29-1; D might be TRBD1 (6 bases). This CDR3 is built from 13 residues. V lost 6 bases, J lost 5 bases, and 16 bases lay in between. Germline CDR1 reads SQVTM; CDR2 reads ANQGSEA. This chain's CDR3 is CSVSGTPLETQYF. The CDR3 DNA is TGCAGCGTGTCCGGGACACCCTTGGAGACCCAGTACTTC.

The chain has TRBV4-1 and TRBJ1-3; D unclear. The CDR3 runs 15 residues. CDR1 and CDR2 from the germline V gene are MGHRA and YSYEKL. Trimming stripped 2 bases from V and 0 bases from J, with 8 bases between. CDR3 DNA: TGCGCCAGCAGCCAATTAATGAACTCTGGAAACACCATATATTTT. Protein sequence: CASSQLMNSGNTIYF.

This clonotype was found a few times. V usage is TRBV20-1 and J usage is TRBJ2-3; D gene ambiguous. The CDR3 extends over 14 amino acids. V was pared by 2 bases and J by 0 bases, with 9 bases between. Germline CDR1 is DFQATT and CDR2 is SNEGSKA (reference sequence). The CDR3, as DNA: TGCAGTGCTAGACTAGGGCCTAGCACAGATACGCAGTATTTT. The encoded protein is CSARLGPSTDTQYF.

The rearrangement joins TRBV6-6 to TRBJ1-6; maybe TRBD1 (5 bases). The CDR3 spans 13 residues. Between the trimmed V and J ends, which lost 7 bases and 7 bases, there was a span of 11 bases. CDR1 is MNHNY and CDR2 is SVGAGI in the germline V gene (reference sequence). The CDR3 region is CASNTGVNSPLHF. CDR3 in DNA: TGTGCCAGCAACACAGGAGTGAATTCACCCCTCCACTTT.

This clonotype was seen a handful of times. The CDR3 DNA reads TGCAGCGGCCGTCTGGGACTAGATACAGGAGAGCAGTTCTTC. Translating it yields CSGRLGLDTGEQFF. The chain links TRBV29-1 to TRBJ2-1; 8 positions agree with TRBD2. CDR1 SQVTM and CDR2 ANQGSEA come from the germline V gene. The CDR3 is 14 amino acids. V gave up 7 bases and J gave up 10 bases; unmatched junction bases: 15.

This clonotype occurred a few times. The chain carries TRBV29-1 and TRBJ2-3; TRBD2 aligns across 10 bases. The CDR3 is made up of 16 amino acids. Germline loops: CDR1 SQVTM, CDR2 ANQGSEA. J gave up 0 bases and V 6 bases, and 9 bases lay outside the gene matches. DNA for the CDR3: TGCAGCGTGCGACCCAAACTAGCGGGGAGCACAGATACGCAGTATTTT. It codes for CSVRPKLAGSTDTQYF.

The V and J genes are TRBV20-1 and TRBJ1-5; D gene ambiguous. V was clipped by 5 bases and J by 0 bases, with 14 bases between them. The CDR3 loop spans 15 amino acids. Germline V gene sequence: CDR1 DFQATT, CDR2 SNEGSKA (reference sequence). CDR3 bases: TGCAGTGCTCCGGCCGCGGGCGGTAGCAATCAGCCCCAGCATTTT. Translation gives CSAPAAGGSNQPQHF.

A few counts support this clonotype. The chain uses TRBV7-9 and TRBJ2-6, with TRBD1 matching 7 bases. The CDR3 totals 16 residues. Germline V gene data show CDR1 as SEHNR and CDR2 as FQNEAQ (reference sequence). V lost 5 bases and J lost 0; bases outside the gene matches: 4. The CDR3 sequence is CASSQGVSSGANVLTF. CDR3 nucleotide sequence: TGTGCCAGCAGCCAGGGGGTGTCCTCTGGGGCCAACGTCCTGACTTTC.

This chain uses TRBV28 with TRBJ1-2; D is undetermined. The germline V gene encodes CDR1 MDHEN and CDR2 SYDVKM. V was clipped by 4 bases and J by 2 bases, with 8 bases between them. This CDR3 is built from 13 residues. CDR3 nucleotides: TGTGCCAGCAGTTCACATTGGAACTATGGCTACACCTTC. This gives the protein CASSSHWNYGYTF.

The rearrangement uses TRBV20-1 and TRBJ2-3; TRBD1 aligns across 7 bases. The CDR3 has 14 residues. V was pared by 6 bases and J by 1 base, with 7 bases of the junction left unmatched. The V gene's germline CDR1 is DFQATT and CDR2 SNEGSKA (reference sequence). The CDR3 loop reads CSAIDRAGTDTQYF. In nucleotides, the CDR3 is TGCAGTGCCATCGACAGGGCTGGCACAGATACGCAGTATTTT.

The gene calls are TRBV27 and TRBJ1-2; TRBD1 matches 8 bases. Germline CDR1 and CDR2: MNHEY and SMNVEV (reference sequence). There are 13 residues in the CDR3. The ends lost 6 bases at V and 6 bases at J; junction bases unmatched: 6. The CDR3 bases are TGTGCCAGCAGCCCGGGACAGGTTGATGGCTACACCTTC. Amino acid sequence: CASSPGQVDGYTF.

The chain uses TRBV20-1 and TRBJ1-2, with 7 bases lining up with TRBD1. CDR3 length equals 15 residues. V lost 7 bases, J lost 4 bases, and 15 bases stayed unmatched. CDR1 and CDR2 (germline): DFQATT, SNEGSKA (reference sequence). The CDR3 DNA sequence: TGCAGTGGGATTGAAGACAGGGTCTTGGTCTATGGCTACACCTTC. Translation: CSGIEDRVLVYGYTF.

The chain employs TRBV28 and TRBJ2-7; 7 bases map to TRBD2. Trimming took 8 bases from V and 1 from J; bases not matched to a gene: 11. Germline loops: CDR1 MDHEN, CDR2 SYDVKM. The CDR3 covers 15 residues. The CDR3 reads CASLQAGGVSYEQYF. In DNA, the CDR3 is TGTGCCAGCCTTCAGGCTGGGGGGGTGTCCTACGAGCAGTACTTC.

The chain combines TRBV7-9 with TRBJ2-7; D may be TRBD1 (6 bases). The CDR3 loop spans 13 amino acids. V was pared by 3 bases and J by 5 bases, with 11 bases between. CDR1 is SEHNR and CDR2 is FQNEAQ in the germline V gene (reference sequence). In DNA form, the CDR3 reads TGTGCCAGCAGCTTCGGACAGTTGAACGAGCAGTACTTC. It is translated as CASSFGQLNEQYF.

This clonotype was counted a few times. This chain joins TRBV20-1 and TRBJ1-5; a possible D gene is TRBD1 (5 bases). CDR1 DFQATT and CDR2 SNEGSKA come from the germline V gene (reference sequence). V dropped 1 base and J dropped 6 bases, with 16 bases sitting between them. The CDR3 loop spans 15 amino acids. CDR3 sequence: CSARVVGPGAQPQHF. The CDR3 DNA follows: TGCAGTGCTAGAGTTGTGGGACCTGGGGCTCAGCCCCAGCATTTT.